Presented here are 32 T cell receptor beta chains from one specimen sequenced in a study of shared clonotypes between healthy human individuals. Sequencing used immunoSEQ multiplex PCR; TCRdb keeps in-frame clones, though not all of them. This repertoire shows around 1.1 million clones, 75% to 80% found once; its top ten account for roughly 0.61%. The sequencing input was memory CD4+ T cells from PBMCs. Sample subset: CD45RA-negative fraction. All receptors derive from a man between 18 and 29 years old in good health. Some clones in this sample may be carry-over from other donors' samples.

V and J are TRBV7-7 and TRBJ2-1; TRBD1 matches at 8 bases. Per germline, CDR1 SSHAT and CDR2 FNYEAQ (reference sequence). The CDR3 runs 15 residues. Trimming at V came to 5 bases and at J to 7 bases, leaving 10 bases not matched to a gene. CDR3: CASSPQTGESNEQFF. The DNA of the CDR3 is TGTGCCAGCAGCCCCCAGACAGGGGAATCGAATGAGCAGTTCTTC.

This chain connects TRBV5-1 to TRBJ2-7, with 8 positions matching TRBD2. Unmatched junction bases numbered 5, after V lost 0 bases and J lost 3 bases. Germline V gene sequence: CDR1 SGHRS, CDR2 YFSETQ. The CDR3 spans 15 residues. CDR3 nucleotides: TGCGCCAGCAGCTTGGCCCCGGGAGGGAACTACGAGCAGTACTTC. Protein: CASSLAPGGNYEQYF.

V and J are TRBV4-1 and TRBJ1-2, with TRBD1 matching over 7 bases. J lost 2 bases, V lost 4 bases, and 10 bases had no gene match. CDR1 MGHRA and CDR2 YSYEKL come from the germline V gene. The CDR3 totals 16 residues. As DNA, the CDR3 is TGCGCCAGCAGCCTTCGGACGGGGGGACAGAACTATGGCTACACCTTC. This sequence encodes CASSLRTGGQNYGYTF.

Details on this clone: The same CDR3 also results from other DNA sequences found in this sample. This rearrangement joins TRBV18 to TRBJ2-7, with TRBD1 matching over 8 bases. Germline CDR1 and CDR2: KGHSH and LQKENI. The CDR3 consists of 14 residues. V shed 3 bases and J 2 bases; nucleotides not matched to a gene: 3. This chain's CDR3 is CASSPTGATYEQYF. CDR3 bases: TGTGCCAGCTCACCGACAGGGGCAACCTACGAGCAGTACTTC.

The CDR3 loop is CASSVYGGDTEAFF. The CDR3 coding sequence is TGTGCCAGCAGCGTATACGGGGGCGACACTGAAGCTTTCTTT. V gene TRBV9 combines with J gene TRBJ1-1, with a tentative D call TRBD1 (6 bases). V was trimmed by 1 base and J by 3 bases, leaving 10 bases between them. This CDR3 region has 14 residues. Germline CDR1 reads SGDLS; CDR2 reads YYNGEE. Filled out from reference TRBV9 and TRBJ1-1, the complete variable domain reads DSGVTQTPKHLITATGQRVTLRCSPRSGDLSVYWYQQSLDQGLQFLIQYYNGEERAKGNILERFSAQQFPDLHSELNLSSLELGDSALYFCASSVYGGDTEAFFGQGTRLTVV.

CDR3 sequence (DNA): TGTGCCAGCAGTGCCAGCTTACAGTTTAACTACAATGAGCAGTTCTTC. Translated, it gives CASSASLQFNYNEQFF. The rearrangement links TRBV28 to TRBJ2-1; D gene unclear. The germline V gene has CDR1 MDHEN and CDR2 SYDVKM. The CDR3 is 16 residues long. Trimming took off 5 bases at V and 3 bases at J, with 17 bases between the two ends.

J is TRBJ1-4 and V is TRBV19; 7 bases line up with TRBD1. Germline trimming cut 7 bases from V and 4 bases from J; bases unmatched to any gene: 12. CDR3 length equals 16 residues. Per germline, CDR1 LNHDA and CDR2 SQIVND (reference sequence). CDR3 sequence: CASKRAQGGLNEKLFF. The CDR3 DNA is TGTGCCAGTAAAAGGGCCCAGGGGGGCCTTAATGAAAAACTGTTTTTT.

V is TRBV28 and J is TRBJ1-5; 8 bases line up with TRBD1. The CDR3 is 13 amino acids. V shed 7 bases and J 5 bases; nucleotides not matched to a gene: 4. Germline values: CDR1 MDHEN, CDR2 SYDVKM. The CDR3 DNA reads as TGTGCCAGCACAACAGGGGGGCATCAGCCCCAGCATTTT. Translation: CASTTGGHQPQHF.

This chain uses TRBV6-5 with TRBJ2-1; possibly TRBD2 for D (6 bases). This CDR3 has 14 amino acids. Germline CDR1 is MNHEY and CDR2 is SVGAGI. The germline V and J ends were trimmed by 2 bases and 6 bases, with 11 bases remaining between them. The CDR3 DNA reads TGTGCCAGCAGTTACGGAGGGACTCCCAATGAGCAGTTCTTC. Translation gives CASSYGGTPNEQFF.

The rearrangement joins TRBV29-1 to TRBJ2-5; D possibly corresponds to TRBD2 (5 bases). There are 12 residues in the CDR3. Germline CDR1 reads SQVTM; CDR2 reads ANQGSEA. V lost 7 bases to trimming and J lost 4 bases, with 13 bases between them. CDR3 DNA: TGCAGCGCCTCAGAGGGCCTAGAGACCCAGTACTTC. Its protein product is CSASEGLETQYF.

The chain joins TRBV7-2 to TRBJ2-7; 13 nucleotides agree with TRBD2. The CDR3 length is 15 residues. CDR1 and CDR2 from the germline V gene are SGHTA and FQGNSA. J was trimmed by 4 bases and V by 5 bases; bases with no gene match: 5. The CDR3: CASSPGTSGIYEQYF. The CDR3 region has the DNA TGTGCCAGCAGCCCCGGGACTAGCGGGATTTACGAGCAGTACTTC.

This clone has a single count. The chain carries TRBV28 and TRBJ1-1, with D tentatively TRBD1 (6 bases). Trimming removed 7 bases at V and 7 bases at J, with 19 bases between. The CDR3 runs to 14 residues. Germline V CDR1 and CDR2: MDHEN, SYDVKM. The CDR3 DNA is TGTGCCAGCATCTCTCCCGCGGGGGGCGGTGAAGCTTTCTTT. Its protein is CASISPAGGGEAFF.

This chain links TRBV2 with TRBJ2-4, with 9 bases lining up with TRBD1. The CDR3 length is 15 residues. The V and J ends lost 4 bases and 2 bases, in that order; junction bases with no gene match: 3. The germline V gene has CDR1 SNHLY and CDR2 FYNNEI. The CDR3 DNA sequence: TGTGCCAGCAGTGGACAGGGGGGAACCAAAAACATTCAGTACTTC. Translating it yields CASSGQGGTKNIQYF.

This chain's CDR3 is CASSRASGQSYEQYF. CDR3 DNA sequence: TGTGCCAGCAGCCGAGCATCGGGACAATCCTACGAGCAGTACTTC. The chain is built from TRBV4-2 and TRBJ2-7, with D possibly being TRBD1 (6 bases). This CDR3 spans 15 amino acids. Trimming pared 4 bases from V and 1 base from J, leaving 14 bases between. Per germline, CDR1 LGHNA and CDR2 YNFKEQ.

The rearrangement links TRBV27 to TRBJ1-5; TRBD1 matches 8 bases. This CDR3 has 18 amino acids. Germline CDR1 reads MNHEY; CDR2 reads SMNVEV (reference sequence). V lost 2 bases to trimming and J lost 4 bases; unmatched junction nucleotides: 13. CDR3: CASSLQDRDGTMNQPQHF. The CDR3 region has the DNA TGTGCCAGCAGTTTACAGGACAGGGATGGTACTATGAATCAGCCCCAGCATTTT.

V is TRBV6-6 and J is TRBJ2-1, with 10 bases fitting TRBD1. The CDR3 consists of 13 residues. The J segment lost 6 bases and the V segment lost 7 bases, leaving 3 bases of the junction unmatched. Germline CDR1 MNHNY, CDR2 SVGAGI (reference sequence). For the CDR3, the DNA is TGTGCCAGCATGGGGACAGGGGTCAATGAGCAGTTCTTC. Translating it yields CASMGTGVNEQFF.

In its sample, this clone was seen a few times. CDR3 region: CASVLGPGFQPQHF. The CDR3 nucleotides read TGTGCCAGCGTCCTAGGCCCAGGATTCCAGCCCCAGCATTTT. This sequence joins TRBV6-1 and TRBJ1-5, with D unresolved. V lost 8 bases to trimming and J lost 7 bases, with 18 bases between them. CDR1 and CDR2 from the germline V gene are MNHNS and SASEGT. The CDR3 covers 14 residues.

The gene calls are TRBV5-8 and TRBJ2-3; D ambiguous. Trimming removed 1 base at V and 7 bases at J, with 7 bases between. The CDR3 spans 12 residues. CDR1 and CDR2 (germline): SGHTS, YDEGEE. For the CDR3, the DNA is TGTGCCAGCAGCTTGATCCGGAATACGCAGTATTTT. It yields the protein CASSLIRNTQYF.

This chain connects TRBV2 to TRBJ1-5, with no clear D. Germline CDR1 is SNHLY and CDR2 is FYNNEI. CDR3 size: 13 residues. V was cut by 4 bases and J by 3 bases, with 7 bases left in between. The CDR3 DNA reads as TGTGCCAGCAGTGTGGACCTCAATCAGCCCCAGCATTTT. This gives the protein CASSVDLNQPQHF.

Here the CDR3 reads CAWSGGNVGNQPQHF. CDR3 nucleotide sequence: TGTGCCTGGAGTGGGGGAAACGTGGGCAATCAGCCCCAGCATTTT. V is TRBV30 and J is TRBJ1-5; no reliable D call. CDR1 is GTSNPN and CDR2 is SVGIG in the germline V gene (reference sequence). The CDR3 is made up of 15 amino acids. The ends were cut back, 1 base at V and 2 bases at J, with 12 bases in the middle. The full variable domain, completed using reference TRBV30 and TRBJ1-5, is SQTIHQWPATLVQPVGSPLSLECTVEGTSNPNLYWYRQAAGRGLQLLFYSVGIGQISSEVPQNLSASRPQDRQFILSSKKLLLSDSGFYLCAWSGGNVGNQPQHFGDGTRLSIL.

Notes on this clone: With only one base between it and a far larger clone, this is likely a read error. The CDR3 nucleotides are TGCGGCGTTTCGACAGGTCCGGGAACTACTGAAGCTTTCTTT. Translation: CGVSTGPGTTEAFF. The chain is built from TRBV29-1 and TRBJ1-1; D may be TRBD1 (6 bases). Germline CDR1 reads SQVTM; CDR2 reads ANQGSEA. This CDR3 has 14 amino acids.

The chain employs TRBV28 and TRBJ1-1, with a tentative D call TRBD1 (5 bases). Trimming shortened V by 2 bases and J by 10 bases, and 17 bases separated the two germline ends. Looked up from germline, CDR1 is MDHEN and CDR2 is SYDVKM. The CDR3 is made up of 14 amino acids. CDR3 DNA: TGTGCCAGCAGTTTACCGGGGACTCCCCAGGGAGCTTTCTTT. It codes for CASSLPGTPQGAFF.

The gene calls are TRBV5-1 and TRBJ2-1; 12 bases align to TRBD2. V shed 0 bases and J 6 bases; nucleotides not matched to a gene: 4. CDR3 size: 16 residues. The germline CDR1 and CDR2 sequences are SGHRS and YFSETQ. The DNA of the CDR3 is TGCGCCAGCAGCTTGGAAGCACTAGCGGGAGGCAATGAGCAGTTCTTC. Translating it yields CASSLEALAGGNEQFF.

V and J are TRBV28 and TRBJ2-2, with TRBD2 as a possible D gene (6 bases). There are 16 residues in the CDR3. Germline V gene lookup returns CDR1 MDHEN and CDR2 SYDVKM. Trimming left V 1 base short and J 4 bases short, with 13 bases between. CDR3 sequence (DNA): TGTGCCAGCAGTTTATACCGCGGAGCGGGCACCGGGGAGCTGTTTTTT. It translates to CASSLYRGAGTGELFF.

A word on this clone: A clone one base away is much larger, so this may be a read error. The V call is TRBV27, the J call TRBJ2-6; D is uncertain. Germline lookup yields CDR1 MNHEY and CDR2 SMNVEV (reference sequence). The V gene lost 6 bases and the J gene lost 1 base, with 4 bases spanning the gap. CDR3 length equals 13 residues. CDR3 loop: CASRISGANVLTF. As DNA, the CDR3 is TGTGCCAGCAGGATTTCTGGGGCCAACGTCCTGACTTTC.

The V gene is TRBV29-1, the J gene TRBJ2-3, with D tentatively TRBD2 (7 bases). Trimming took off 3 bases at V and 5 bases at J, with 9 bases between the two ends. CDR3 length equals 12 residues. In germline, CDR1 is SQVTM, CDR2 ANQGSEA. The CDR3 DNA reads as TGCAGCGTTGACGGGGGGCAAGATACGCAGTATTTT. Amino acids: CSVDGGQDTQYF.

The chain is built from TRBV5-5 and TRBJ2-7; maybe TRBD2 (5 bases). V was trimmed by 4 bases and J by 5 bases, leaving 10 bases between them. CDR1 is SGHKS and CDR2 is YYEKEE in the germline V gene (reference sequence). This CDR3 region has 12 residues. CDR3 nucleotides: TGTGCCAGCAGCCCCGCGGGTGACGAGCAGTACTTC. It encodes CASSPAGDEQYF. The variable domain in full, completed from reference TRBV5-5 and TRBJ2-7, reads DAGVTQSPTHLIKTRGQQVTLRCSPISGHKSVSWYQQVLGQGPQFIFQYYEKEERGRGNFPDRFSARQFPNYSSELNVNALLLGDSALYLCASSPAGDEQYFGPGTRLTVT.

As concerns this clone: This same CDR3 is encoded by further DNA sequences in the sample. V usage is TRBV5-6 and J usage is TRBJ1-5; D might be TRBD1 (5 bases). V lost 1 base, J lost 1 base, and 6 bases lay in between. CDR3 size: 14 residues. Germline V lookup: CDR1 SGHDT, CDR2 YYEEEE. The CDR3 region has the DNA TGTGCCAGCAGCTTGTCAGGGAGCAATCAGCCCCAGCATTTT. Translation: CASSLSGSNQPQHF.

The chain links TRBV9 to TRBJ2-7; TRBD1 might be the D (6 bases). The CDR3 spans 13 residues. Trimming took off 4 bases at V and 7 bases at J, with 15 bases between the two ends. CDR1 is SGDLS, CDR2 YYNGEE, per germline. DNA for the CDR3: TGTGCCAGCAGCCCCCGTACCCAGGGGGAGCAGTACTTC. Translation gives CASSPRTQGEQYF.

This chain links TRBV18 with TRBJ2-1; TRBD2 matches at 16 bases. This CDR3 contains 17 residues. Germline CDR1 is KGHSH and CDR2 is LQKENI. With 0 bases clipped from V and 14 bases from J, the junction kept 10 bases outside the gene matches. CDR3 nucleotide sequence: TGTGCCAGCTCACCACCGGGACTAGCGGGAGGGCCTAATTTGGAGTTCTTC. It translates to CASSPPGLAGGPNLEFF. The whole variable domain, remainder taken from reference TRBV18 and TRBJ2-1, is NAGVMQNPRHLVRRRGQEARLRCSPMKGHSHVYWYRQLPEEGLKFMVYLQKENIIDESGMPKERFSAEFPKEGPSILRIQQVVRGDSAAYFCASSPPGLAGGPNLEFFGPGTRLTVL.

The rearrangement joins TRBV19 to TRBJ2-1; 11 bases agree with TRBD2. J gave up 1 base and V 8 bases, and 7 bases lay outside the gene matches. The germline CDR1 and CDR2 sequences are LNHDA and SQIVND (reference sequence). The CDR3 consists of 16 residues. The CDR3 DNA follows: TGTGCCAGTGAGGCCCGACTAGCGGGGTCCTACAATGAGCAGTTCTTC. Translation gives CASEARLAGSYNEQFF. The full variable domain, completed using reference TRBV19 and TRBJ2-1, is DGGITQSPKYLFRKEGQNVTLSCEQNLNHDAMYWYRQDPGQGLRLIYYSQIVNDFQKGDIAEGYSVSREKKESFPLTVTSAQKNPTAFYLCASEARLAGSYNEQFFGPGTRLTVL.

The J gene is TRBJ2-7, the V gene TRBV13; 8 nucleotides agree with TRBD2. The CDR3 sequence is 14 residues long. V was clipped by 0 bases and J by 6 bases; unmatched bases: 4. In germline, CDR1 is PRHDT, CDR2 FYEKMQ (reference sequence). The CDR3 protein is CASSLGRGEAEQYF. The CDR3 DNA reads as TGTGCCAGCAGCTTAGGGCGGGGGGAGGCCGAGCAGTACTTC.